This T cell receptor (beta chain) emerged from a study of cytomegalovirus exposure and HLA in healthy donors. Looking at the study overall: There were around 100 million unique TCR beta sequences, drawn from some 180 million T cells, in an earlier analysis. Findings of the study overall: V- and J-gene trimming of TCR beta was linked (in a later analysis) to a missense DCLRE1C variant. Within an earlier analysis, most TCR beta V segments proved productive either about 90% or about 30% of the time.

This clone was found once. The target antigen is unknown. This donor lacks a recorded CMV serostatus. PCR primers comprised 60 Vbeta and 13 Jbeta primers. The data were produced by immunoSEQ multiplex PCR, yet TCRdb's version contains in-frame clones alone and is incomplete. The sample yields approximately 140,000 clones, about 73% seen once. Germline lookup yields CDR1 SGDLS and CDR2 YYNGEE. This CDR3 spans 18 amino acids. The junction had 8 bases not matched to a gene; V was cut back by 0 bases and J by 2 bases. This chain links TRBV9 with TRBJ2-3, with TRBD2 matching over 11 bases. This TCR came from a human donor in good health. The sequenced material came from PBMCs. Here the CDR3 DNA reads TGTGCCAGCAGCGTAGTGCCTAGCGGGGGGATCAACACAGATACGCAGTATTTT. The encoded protein is CASSVVPSGGINTDTQYF.